This TCR beta chain emerged from a study of T cell responses to AZD1222 COVID-19 vaccine. Study-wide findings and caveats: Seropositive at baseline were only a handful of AZD1222 recipients. Epitopes outside B.1.351 and B.1.1.7 mutated regions reportedly drew nearly half of spike TCRs. Clonal diversity was possibly underestimated, and the donors were mostly white British, with more females.

A word on this clone: Its antigen is unidentified.

Second doses at about 4 or about 12 weeks were pooled. The CDR3 extends over 14 amino acids. Germline loops: CDR1 LNHDA, CDR2 SQIVND (reference sequence). V lost 5 bases and J 0 bases, leaving 10 bases between the germline ends. Sequencing used immunoSEQ multiplex PCR; TCRdb keeps in-frame clones, though not all of them. The sample has about 130,000 clones; more than 70% are singletons. This specimen consisted of peripheral blood, obtained 28 days after the second AZD1222 dose. The receptor comes from an adult who received the AZD1222 COVID-19 vaccine. The chain combines TRBV19 with TRBJ1-1; D not resolved. The CDR3 sequence: CASSPVGMNTEAFF. DNA for the CDR3: TGTGCCAGTAGTCCCGTGGGGATGAACACTGAAGCTTTCTTT.